This TCR beta chain was retrieved from a study of OX40 agonist ivuxolimab in advanced cancers. Across the whole study: The treatment was a fully human IgG2 OX40 agonist, ivuxolimab. Across the patients, intravenous ivuxolimab was delivered every 2 weeks at 0.01 to 10 mg/kg.

The germline gives CDR1 SNHLY, CDR2 FYNNEI. The CDR3 sequence is 12 residues long. Trimming took off 0 bases at V and 5 bases at J, with 2 bases between the two ends. Assay used: immunoSEQ multiplex PCR; TCRdb lists only in-frame clones, some missing. The table has about 50,000 clones, roughly 86% seen once. Samples were taken at baseline and on day 1 of cycles 4 and 7. Sequences were derived from CD4+ or CD8+ T cells sorted from blood, sampled in a trial of the OX40 agonist ivuxolimab. This TCR derives from an adult with an advanced solid tumor such as melanoma, head and neck, liver or kidney cancer. This rearrangement joins TRBV2 to TRBJ2-1; D is unclear. Written as DNA, the CDR3 is TGTGCCAGCAGTGAAGCGGACAATGAGCAGTTCTTC. Its translation: CASSEADNEQFF.